This T cell receptor (beta chain) emerged from a study of breast tumors, draining lymph nodes, adjacent tissues. TCRdb re-called the multiplex PCR reads through MiXCR, storing one row per CDR3 protein. Of about 180,000 distinct CDR3 sequences listed, 25% to 40% are singletons. After removal of 3 bases from V and 0 bases from J, the junction contained 12 bases not matched to a gene. CDR1 is MDHEN, CDR2 SYDVKM, per germline. The length of the CDR3 is 18 residues. Axillary draining lymph nodes of breast cancer patients supplied the node samples. This clonotype showed up just a few times. Its antigen is not known. Study observations and caveats: Luminal-like breast cancer showed significantly greater tumor-nontumor repertoire similarity than basal-like breast cancer did. That most tumor T cells come from lymph nodes remained unproven. Tumors had less TCR diversity than lymph nodes, more than nontumor tissue. Data fit most tumor T cells coming from lymph node, expanding in tumor.

The sequence was collected from a female donor with breast cancer. Some clones in this sample may be carry-over from other donors' samples. The V call is TRBV28, the J call TRBJ2-7; 9 positions match TRBD1. The specimen was axillary lymph node tissue. Here the CDR3 reads CASSLDHVDRGSSYEQYF. The CDR3 DNA follows: TGTGCCAGCAGTTTGGACCACGTCGACAGGGGGAGCTCCTACGAGCAGTACTTC.